These 13 T cell receptor beta chains share one sample of origin, sequenced in a study of blood T cells in healthy people across ages. Primed by a sample-barcoded 5' primer and a J-beta primer mix, a second PCR proceeded for roughly 7 to 12 cycles. From the 5' RACE reads, TCRdb called clonotypes with MiXCR, one entry per CDR3 protein. This sample carries 1.5 million to 2 million distinct CDR3 sequences, less than 50% of them seen once, and the ten largest clones take about 2.1%. The source material was blood. Receptors were obtained from a woman in her thirties or forties in good health.

This clonotype appeared a few times. The CDR3 coding sequence is TGTGCCAGCAGAGCGGGGGTTTCAGATACGCAGTATTTT. It is translated as CASRAGVSDTQYF. J is TRBJ2-3 and V is TRBV6-2 or TRBV6-3; TRBD2 agrees at 8 bases. Germline CDR1 and CDR2: MNHEY and SVGEGT. After removal of 6 bases from V and 4 bases from J, the junction contained 3 bases not matched to a gene. This CDR3 has 13 amino acids.

The gene calls are TRBV6-6 and TRBJ2-7; D unclear. This CDR3 is 13 amino acids long. Germline lookup yields CDR1 MNHNY and CDR2 SVGAGI (reference sequence). CDR3 residues: CACRSMSSYEQYF. DNA of the CDR3: TGTGCTTGTCGTAGCATGAGCTCCTACGAGCAGTACTTC.

This clonotype has just one count. The gene calls are TRBV6-2 or TRBV6-3 and TRBJ2-7; maybe TRBD2 (6 bases). Germline V CDR1 and CDR2: MNHEY, SVGEGT. Trimming left V 5 bases short and J 8 bases short, with 13 bases between. The CDR3 is 12 residues long. DNA of the CDR3: TGTGCCAGCAGTGCGGGACGTACGAAGCAGTACTTC. Translation gives CASSAGRTKQYF.

This clonotype turned up a few times. This chain links TRBV12-3 or TRBV12-4 with TRBJ2-4, with D perhaps being TRBD1 or TRBD2 (5 bases each). This CDR3 is built from 17 residues. V was cut by 6 bases and J by 0 bases, with 18 bases left in between. The DNA of the CDR3 is TGTGCCAGCAGCCAGGGACGATCCCAAGGAGCCAAAAACATTCAGTACTTC. Protein: CASSQGRSQGAKNIQYF.

On this clonotype itself: Germline is not matched at one junction end, which may reflect a read error. The chain couples TRBV27 to TRBJ2-1; the match to TRBD2 covers 13 bases. This CDR3 is 16 amino acids long. The germline V gene encodes CDR1 MNHEY and CDR2 SMNVEV (reference sequence). The CDR3 spells CAGSLRGTSGTNEQFF. CDR3 nucleotides: TGTGCCGGCAGTCTCCGTGGGACTAGCGGGACCAATGAGCAGTTCTTC.

The genes are TRBV5-6 and TRBJ2-1; D is possibly TRBD1 (6 bases). V lost 4 bases and J 9 bases, leaving 14 bases between the germline ends. In germline, CDR1 is SGHDT, CDR2 YYEEEE. The length of the CDR3 is 13 residues. The CDR3 is CASSSYRVIEQFF. The CDR3 coding sequence is TGTGCCAGCAGCAGTTACAGGGTGATTGAGCAGTTCTTC.

This clonotype has just one count. J is TRBJ2-5 and V is TRBV27; TRBD1 matches 7 bases. The CDR3 is made up of 15 amino acids. Trimming at V came to 3 bases and at J to 11 bases, leaving 15 bases not matched to a gene. Germline lookup yields CDR1 MNHEY and CDR2 SMNVEV (reference sequence). The CDR3 sequence is CASSFLGQPYSEQYF. The DNA of the CDR3 is TGTGCCAGCAGTTTCCTGGGACAGCCCTACAGTGAGCAGTACTTC.

V is TRBV7-2 and J is TRBJ2-1; TRBD1 matches at 9 bases. This CDR3 has 13 residues. V shed 8 bases, J shed 7 bases, and the junction held 6 bases outside the gene matches. In germline, CDR1 is SGHTA, CDR2 FQGNSA. CDR3 region: CASHGQGLNEQFF. The CDR3 DNA follows: TGTGCCAGCCACGGACAGGGGTTGAATGAGCAGTTCTTC.

This chain connects TRBV20-1 to TRBJ2-1; 9 bases match TRBD2. Germline V gene lookup returns CDR1 DFQATT and CDR2 SNEGSKA (reference sequence). CDR3 length: 17 residues. With 5 bases clipped from V and 9 bases from J, the junction kept 20 bases outside the gene matches. The CDR3 nucleotides are TGCAGTGCTGGGGACCCGCGGGAGGGCCGTTCCCTTAGTGAGCAGTTCTTC. Its translation: CSAGDPREGRSLSEQFF.

There are a few counts of this clonotype. The chain couples TRBV9 to TRBJ1-4; D is ambiguous. The V and J ends lost 2 bases and 2 bases respectively, with 7 bases between them. The CDR3 covers 14 residues. Germline CDR1 SGDLS, CDR2 YYNGEE. Here the CDR3 reads CASSVGVTNEKLFF. In DNA form, the CDR3 reads TGTGCCAGCAGCGTTGGGGTTACTAATGAAAAACTGTTTTTT.

The chain links TRBV7-9 to TRBJ2-5; no firm D call. Germline V lookup: CDR1 SEHNR, CDR2 FQNEAQ (reference sequence). Trimming took off 6 bases at V and 4 bases at J, with 18 bases between the two ends. The CDR3 totals 15 residues. This CDR3 is CASRRNVGFGETQYF. CDR3 nucleotides: TGTGCCAGCAGGAGGAACGTGGGGTTTGGAGAGACCCAGTACTTC.

This clonotype was picked up one time. This chain joins TRBV27 and TRBJ2-4; 7 bases match TRBD2. CDR3 length: 15 amino acids. Germline loops: CDR1 MNHEY, CDR2 SMNVEV (reference sequence). V was pared by 7 bases and J by 13 bases, with 19 bases of the junction left unmatched. The CDR3 reads CASTSGEGPFTEQYF. The CDR3 DNA reads as TGTGCCAGCACCTCCGGGGAGGGGCCCTTTACGGAGCAGTACTTC.

This clonotype was seen more than once but under ten times. The chain combines TRBV3-1 with TRBJ2-7; D is unresolved. Germline CDR1 reads LGHDT; CDR2 reads YNNKEL (reference sequence). Trimming stripped 0 bases from V and 0 bases from J, with 12 bases between. CDR3 length: 16 amino acids. The CDR3 spells CASSQDQSVSSYEQYF. CDR3 nucleotide sequence: TGTGCCAGCAGCCAAGACCAGAGCGTAAGCTCCTACGAGCAGTACTTC.